This is a list of T cell receptor beta chains from one sample in a study of cytomegalovirus exposure and HLA in healthy donors. Assay used: immunoSEQ multiplex PCR; TCRdb lists only in-frame clones, some missing. The profile covers about 190,000 clones, with roughly 80% appearing a single time and 1.7% taken by the ten largest. The sample taken for sequencing was PBMCs. These receptors came from a woman between 18 and 29 years old in good health and CMV-seronegative. The CDR3 runs from the conserved cysteine through the conserved F or W. A D gene is named only where the DNA matches it firmly. The listing skips clone size in some rows; elsewhere it reads once, few, many or a size class.

>TRBJ1-2|TRBD1|15|NA|TRBV9
CASSVHRDRVYGYTF
TGTGCCAGCAGCGTACACCGGGACAGGGTCTATGGCTACACCTTC
>TRBJ1-6|TRBD1|18|NA|TRBV28
CASSLGMGQGADNSPLHF
TGTGCCAGCAGTTTAGGAATGGGACAGGGGGCGGATAATTCACCCCTCCACTTT
>TRBJ2-7|NA|12|NA|TRBV30
CAWSRTEVKQYF
TGTGCCTGGAGTCGGACTGAAGTCAAGCAGTACTTC
>TRBJ1-2|NA|14|NA|TRBV4-3
CASSQDQSYYGYTF
TGCGCCAGCAGCCAAGATCAGTCCTACTATGGCTACACCTTC
>TRBJ2-3|TRBD2|14|NA|TRBV29-1
CSTTWREHTDTQYF
TGCAGCACCACATGGCGGGAGCACACAGATACGCAGTATTTT
>TRBJ1-2|NA|15|NA|TRBV2
CASRSSDRYFNGYTF
TGTGCCAGCAGGTCCTCAGACAGGTACTTTAATGGCTACACCTTC
>TRBJ1-4|TRBD1|15|NA|TRBV13
CASRPYGTGAEKLFF
TGTGCCAGCAGACCGTACGGGACAGGGGCCGAAAAACTGTTTTTT
>TRBJ1-5|NA|15|NA|TRBV4-1
CASSQLAANNQPQHF
TGCGCCAGCAGCCAATTGGCGGCAAACAATCAGCCCCAGCATTTT
>TRBJ2-3|TRBD2|15|once|TRBV6-5
CASRPQTSGREAQYF
TGTGCCAGCAGACCCCAGACTAGCGGGAGGGAGGCGCAGTATTTT
>TRBJ2-1|TRBD1|16|NA|TRBV7-9
CASSRSTGGTYNEQFF
TGTGCCAGCAGCCGATCGACAGGGGGCACCTACAATGAGCAGTTCTTC
>TRBJ1-3|TRBD1|16|NA|TRBV6-6
CASSYDTGGSGNTIYF
TGTGCCAGCAGTTATGATACAGGGGGCTCTGGAAACACCATATATTTT
>TRBJ2-1|NA|13|NA|TRBV28
CASSLNMDNEQFF
TGTGCCAGCAGTTTAAACATGGACAATGAGCAGTTCTTC
>TRBJ1-3|NA|13|NA|TRBV30
CAWSVSGVDTIYF
TGTGCCTGGAGTGTGTCCGGGGTGGACACCATATATTTT
>TRBJ2-5|NA|15|NA|TRBV18
CASSPRSAGKETQYF
TGTGCCAGCTCCCCCAGGTCGGCGGGGAAAGAGACCCAGTACTTC
>TRBJ2-5|TRBD2|17|NA|TRBV4-1
CASSQDRGDPLGETQYF
TGCGCCAGCAGCCAAGATCGGGGGGACCCCCTGGGGGAGACCCAGTACTTC
>TRBJ1-5|NA|15|NA|TRBV14
CASSRRMRGNQPQHF
TGTGCCAGCAGCCGAAGGATGAGGGGGAATCAGCCCCAGCATTTT
>TRBJ2-3|NA|14|NA|TRBV15
CATSRDQKGDTQYF
TGTGCCACCAGCAGAGATCAGAAGGGGGATACGCAGTATTTT
>TRBJ2-7|TRBD2|15|NA|TRBV28
CASTEPGLPSYEQYF
TGTGCCAGCACCGAGCCGGGACTACCGTCGTACGAGCAGTACTTC
>TRBJ1-3|NA|15|NA|TRBV27
CASSSRGGQGNTIYF
TGTGCCAGCAGTTCCCGTGGTGGACAGGGAAACACCATATATTTT
>TRBJ1-5|NA|15|NA|TRBV7-2
CASSLVPRPGGPQHF
TGTGCCAGCAGCTTAGTCCCTCGACCCGGAGGGCCCCAGCATTTT
>TRBJ2-1|NA|13|NA|TRBV6-5
CASSYESLNEQFF
TGTGCCAGCAGTTACGAGAGCCTAAATGAGCAGTTCTTC
>TRBJ2-5|NA|18|NA|TRBV27
CASSLSRVGGTKMKTQYF
TGTGCCAGCAGTTTATCGCGTGTAGGAGGGACCAAGATGAAGACCCAGTACTTC
>TRBJ1-2|TRBD1|14|NA|TRBV11-2
CASSRTGGTDGYTF
TGTGCCAGCAGCCGGACAGGGGGCACCGATGGCTACACCTTC
>TRBJ1-2|NA|15|NA|TRBV7-2
CAGSTYLQGAYGYTF
TGTGCCGGCAGCACCTACCTACAGGGTGCCTATGGCTACACCTTC
>TRBJ2-3|TRBD2|17|NA|TRBV11-3
CASSSYSGSASTDTQYF
TGTGCCAGCAGCTCTTATAGCGGGAGCGCCAGCACAGATACGCAGTATTTT
>TRBJ1-5|TRBD1|14|NA|TRBV2
CASSEGQGPQPQHF
TGTGCCAGCAGTGAAGGACAGGGCCCCCAGCCCCAGCATTTT
>TRBJ1-1|TRBD1|17|NA|TRBV5-1
CASSDGSGGGADTEAFF
TGCGCCAGCAGCGACGGCTCAGGAGGGGGCGCGGACACTGAAGCTTTCTTT
>TRBJ1-1|NA|15|NA|TRBV19
CASSIDLGENTEAFF
TGTGCCAGTAGTATAGATCTCGGGGAGAACACTGAAGCTTTCTTT
>TRBJ1-2|NA|18|NA|TRBV19
CASRDTGPADPLPYGYTF
TGTGCCAGTAGAGATACAGGGCCTGCTGACCCCCTCCCCTATGGCTACACCTTC
>TRBJ2-3|TRBD2|18|NA|TRBV27
CASSQAAPSGGRTDTQYF
TGTGCCAGCAGTCAAGCCGCCCCTAGCGGGGGACGGACAGATACGCAGTATTTT
>TRBJ2-1|TRBD1|14|NA|TRBV7-2
CASSAGRGHNEQFF
TGTGCCAGCAGCGCCGGAAGGGGGCACAATGAGCAGTTCTTC